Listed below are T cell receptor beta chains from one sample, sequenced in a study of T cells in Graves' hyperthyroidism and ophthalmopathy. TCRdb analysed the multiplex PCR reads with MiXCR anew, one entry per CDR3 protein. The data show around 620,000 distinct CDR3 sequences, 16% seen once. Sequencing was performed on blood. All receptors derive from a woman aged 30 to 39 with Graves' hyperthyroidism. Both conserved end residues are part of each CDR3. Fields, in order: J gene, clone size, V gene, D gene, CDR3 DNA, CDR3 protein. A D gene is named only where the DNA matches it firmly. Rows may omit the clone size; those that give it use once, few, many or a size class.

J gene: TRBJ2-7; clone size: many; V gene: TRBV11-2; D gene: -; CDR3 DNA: TGTGCCAGCAGCTTAGATCGGGGACGGGGAAGCTCCTACGAGCAGTACTTC; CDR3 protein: CASSLDRGRGSSYEQYF
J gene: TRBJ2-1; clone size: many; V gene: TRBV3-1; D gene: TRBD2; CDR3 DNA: TGTGCCAGCAGCCAAGAGAAAGCACTAGCGGGAGACCCAGAGCAGTTCTTC; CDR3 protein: CASSQEKALAGDPEQFF
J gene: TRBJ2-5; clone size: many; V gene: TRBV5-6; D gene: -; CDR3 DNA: TGTGCCAGCAGCTCTTTAACGGGGAGCTGGGGGCAAGAGACCCAGTACTTC; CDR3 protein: CASSSLTGSWGQETQYF
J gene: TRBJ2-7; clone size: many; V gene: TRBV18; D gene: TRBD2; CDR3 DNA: TGTGCCAGCTCCCCAGGGACTAGCGCTTCCTACGAGCAGTACTTC; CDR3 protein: CASSPGTSASYEQYF
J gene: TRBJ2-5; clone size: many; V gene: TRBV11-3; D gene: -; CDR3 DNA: TGTGCCAGCGGATTTGGGGACCAAGAGACCCAGTACTTC; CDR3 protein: CASGFGDQETQYF
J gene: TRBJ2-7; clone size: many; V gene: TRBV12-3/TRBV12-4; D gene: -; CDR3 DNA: TGTGCCAGCACCCGCGGGCTAGGAGGCGAGCAGTACTTC; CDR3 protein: CASTRGLGGEQYF
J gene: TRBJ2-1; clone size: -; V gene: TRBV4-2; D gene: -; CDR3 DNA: TGTGCCAGCAGCCAGCCTAGGTACAATGAGCAGTTCTTC; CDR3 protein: CASSQPRYNEQFF
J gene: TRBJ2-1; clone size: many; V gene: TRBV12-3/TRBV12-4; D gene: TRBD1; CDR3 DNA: TGTGCCAGCAACCCAGACAGGGGGCGGAATGAGCAGTTCTTC; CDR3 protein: CASNPDRGRNEQFF
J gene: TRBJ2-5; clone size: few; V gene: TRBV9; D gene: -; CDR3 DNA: TGTGCCAGCAGCGCGGGACACTCCTACCAAGAGACCCAGTACTTC; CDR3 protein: CASSAGHSYQETQYF
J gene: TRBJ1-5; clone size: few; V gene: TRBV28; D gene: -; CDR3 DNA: TGTGCCAGCAGTTTTAGAGTGGCGGTCGTTGGAAATCAGCCCCAGCATTTT; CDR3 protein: CASSFRVAVVGNQPQHF
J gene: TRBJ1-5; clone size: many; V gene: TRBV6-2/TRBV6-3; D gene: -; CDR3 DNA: TGTGCCAGCACCTCGACCGGGGGGCTAGGTCAGCCCCAGCATTTT; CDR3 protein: CASTSTGGLGQPQHF
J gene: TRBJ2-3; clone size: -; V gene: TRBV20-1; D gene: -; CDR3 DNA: TGCAGTGCTAGGAGACGGAAAAACACAGATACGCAGTATTTT; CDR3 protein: CSARRRKNTDTQYF
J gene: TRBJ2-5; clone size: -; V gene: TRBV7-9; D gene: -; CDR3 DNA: TGTGCCAGCAGCTCCCAAGAGTACCAAGAGACCCAGTACTTC; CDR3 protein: CASSSQEYQETQYF
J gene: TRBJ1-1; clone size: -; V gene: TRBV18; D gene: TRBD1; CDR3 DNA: TGTGCCAGCTCAAATCAGGGGGCGTTGGGCACTGAAGCTTTCTTT; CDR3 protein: CASSNQGALGTEAFF
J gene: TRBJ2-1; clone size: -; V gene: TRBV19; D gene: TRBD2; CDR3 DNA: TGTGCCAGTAGTCTCAGGCGGGAGGCATGGGAGGCTGAGCAGTTCTTC; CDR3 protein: CASSLRREAWEAEQFF
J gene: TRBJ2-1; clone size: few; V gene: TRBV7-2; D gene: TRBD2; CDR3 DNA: TGTGCCAGCAGCTTAGCTGGGGGGGTAGTGAGTGAGCAGTTCTTC; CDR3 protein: CASSLAGGVVSEQFF
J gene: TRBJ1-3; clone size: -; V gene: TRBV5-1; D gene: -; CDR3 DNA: TGCGCCAGCAGCTTGGCCGGAGGACCATTTGGAAACACCATATATTTT; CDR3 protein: CASSLAGGPFGNTIYF
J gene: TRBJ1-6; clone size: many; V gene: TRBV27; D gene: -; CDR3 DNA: TGTGCCAGCAGTACCACGTCGCCCCGACGGGATTCACCCCTCCACTTT; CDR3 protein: CASSTTSPRRDSPLHF
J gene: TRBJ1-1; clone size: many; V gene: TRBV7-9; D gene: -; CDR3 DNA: TGTGCCAGCTTGGCAGGTGTGGGCACTGAAGCTTTCTTT; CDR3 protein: CASLAGVGTEAFF
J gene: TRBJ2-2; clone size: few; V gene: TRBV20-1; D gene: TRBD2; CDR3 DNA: TGCAGTGCTAGAGACCCGACTAGCAGGGCCGGGGAGCTGTTTTTT; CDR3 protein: CSARDPTSRAGELFF
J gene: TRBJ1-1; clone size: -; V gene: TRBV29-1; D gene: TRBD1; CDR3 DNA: TGCAGCGTTGATTGGGGGGGACAGGGGTCTACTGAAGCTTTCTTT; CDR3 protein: CSVDWGGQGSTEAFF
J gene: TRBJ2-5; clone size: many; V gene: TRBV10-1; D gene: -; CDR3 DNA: TGCGCCAGAACAGGTACCCAGTACTTC; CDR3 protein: CARTGTQYF
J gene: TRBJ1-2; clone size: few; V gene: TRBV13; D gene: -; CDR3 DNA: TGTGCCAGCAGCTTGCCCTACTACTATGGCTACACCTTC; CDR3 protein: CASSLPYYYGYTF
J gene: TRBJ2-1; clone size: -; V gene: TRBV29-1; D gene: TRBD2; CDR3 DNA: TGCAGCGTTCGAGGGACTAGCGGAGGGAATGAGCAGTTCTTC; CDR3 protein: CSVRGTSGGNEQFF
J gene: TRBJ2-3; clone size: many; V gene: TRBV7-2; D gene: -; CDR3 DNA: TGTGCCAGCAGCTTAGTTTTCGAAGATACGCAGTATTTT; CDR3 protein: CASSLVFEDTQYF
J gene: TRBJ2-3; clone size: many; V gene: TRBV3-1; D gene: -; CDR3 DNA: TGTGCCAGCAGCTCGTGGACTAGCACAGATACGCAGTATTTT; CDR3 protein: CASSSWTSTDTQYF
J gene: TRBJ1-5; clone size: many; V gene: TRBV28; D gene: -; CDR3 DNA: TGTGCCAGCACCGACGGGGGTGGACAGCCCCAGCATTTT; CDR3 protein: CASTDGGGQPQHF
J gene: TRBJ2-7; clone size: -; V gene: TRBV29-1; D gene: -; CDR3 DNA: TGCAGCGCACGACCGACAGGCTCCTACGAGCAGTACTTC; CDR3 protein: CSARPTGSYEQYF
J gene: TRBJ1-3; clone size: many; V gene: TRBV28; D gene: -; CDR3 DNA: TGTGCCAGCAGTTTGGGGGGAGCTGGAAACACCATATATTTT; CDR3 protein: CASSLGGAGNTIYF
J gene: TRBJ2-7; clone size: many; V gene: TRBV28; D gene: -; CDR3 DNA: TGTGCCAGCAGTTTGACGATATTCTACGAGCAGTACTTC; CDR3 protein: CASSLTIFYEQYF
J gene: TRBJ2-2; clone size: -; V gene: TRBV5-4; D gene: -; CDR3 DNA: TGTGCCAGCAGCTTGGGGGGAGGCGCGGACCTGAACACCGGGGAGCTGTTTTTT; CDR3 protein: CASSLGGGADLNTGELFF
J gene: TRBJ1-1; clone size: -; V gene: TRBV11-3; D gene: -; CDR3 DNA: TGTGCCAGCAGCTTAGGGGTGACGGGGATAGACACTGAAGCTTTCTTT; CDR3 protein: CASSLGVTGIDTEAFF
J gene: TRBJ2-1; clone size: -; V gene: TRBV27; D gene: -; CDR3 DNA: TGTGCCAGCAAAAGGTCTAGCGCTTCATACAATGAGCAGTTCTTC; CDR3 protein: CASKRSSASYNEQFF
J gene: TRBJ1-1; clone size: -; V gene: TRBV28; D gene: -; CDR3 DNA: TGTGCCAGCAGTGCAGGGGTGCGGACTGAAGCTTTCTTT; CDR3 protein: CASSAGVRTEAFF
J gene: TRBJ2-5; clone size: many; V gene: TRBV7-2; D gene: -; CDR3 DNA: TGTGCCAGCAGCTTAGTTTTAGGCCGAAAAGAGACCCAGTACTTC; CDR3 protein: CASSLVLGRKETQYF
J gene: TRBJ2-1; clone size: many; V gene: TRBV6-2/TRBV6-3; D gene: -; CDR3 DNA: TGTGCCAGCAGTTTCTCGGGACCCGTCTACAATGAGCAGTTCTTC; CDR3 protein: CASSFSGPVYNEQFF